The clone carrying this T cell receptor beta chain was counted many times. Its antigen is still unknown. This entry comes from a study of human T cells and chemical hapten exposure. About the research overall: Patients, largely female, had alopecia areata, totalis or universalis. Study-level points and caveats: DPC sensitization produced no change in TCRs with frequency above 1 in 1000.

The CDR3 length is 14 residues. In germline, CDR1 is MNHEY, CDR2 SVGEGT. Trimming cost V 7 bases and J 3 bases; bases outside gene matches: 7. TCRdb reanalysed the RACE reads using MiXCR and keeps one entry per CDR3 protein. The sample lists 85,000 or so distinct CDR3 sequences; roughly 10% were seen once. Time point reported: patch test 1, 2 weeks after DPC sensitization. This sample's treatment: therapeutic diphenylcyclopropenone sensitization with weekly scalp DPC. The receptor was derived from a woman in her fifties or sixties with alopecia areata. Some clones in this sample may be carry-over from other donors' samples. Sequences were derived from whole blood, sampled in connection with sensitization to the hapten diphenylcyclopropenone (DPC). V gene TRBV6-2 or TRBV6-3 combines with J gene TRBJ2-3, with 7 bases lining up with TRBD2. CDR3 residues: CASTSSGATDTQYF. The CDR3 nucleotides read TGTGCCAGCACTTCGAGCGGGGCTACAGATACGCAGTATTTT.